This T cell receptor beta chain is drawn from a study of regulatory T cells in long-lasting Graves disease. Findings and limits, study-wide: Newly diagnosed patients had higher TCR diversity than persistent Graves' patients did. Possibly, too few samples lowered accuracy.

This clonotype was observed at least ten times. The target antigen is unknown. With iRepertoire HTBI primers and Arm-PCR of CDR3 regions, TCR beta libraries were built. A single record per CDR3 protein comes from TCRdb applying MiXCR to the multiplex PCR reads. The profile shows roughly 250,000 distinct CDR3 sequences, 18% of them singletons. Time point meaning: newly diagnosed GD, antithyroid drugs for less than 3 months. The authors made the TCR library using RNA they extracted from PBMCs. Germline V gives CDR1 MRHNA, CDR2 SNTAGT. The CDR3 consists of 14 residues. Trimming stripped 2 bases from V and 9 bases from J, with 14 bases between. Separately, the same data were catalogued under a study of T cells in Graves' hyperthyroidism and ophthalmopathy. Turning to that study: First-round RT-PCR of the TCR CDR3 relied on the HTBI primer set.

The TCR sequence derives from a woman aged 30 to 39 with Graves disease. The chain employs TRBV6-4 and TRBJ2-1; D remains unclear. The sample consisted of peripheral blood mononuclear cells (PBMCs), taken at new diagnosis, from a patient treated with antithyroid drugs. The CDR3 DNA follows: TGTGCCAGCAGTGACACGATTTCGGGTACTGAGCAGTTCTTC. Encoded protein: CASSDTISGTEQFF.